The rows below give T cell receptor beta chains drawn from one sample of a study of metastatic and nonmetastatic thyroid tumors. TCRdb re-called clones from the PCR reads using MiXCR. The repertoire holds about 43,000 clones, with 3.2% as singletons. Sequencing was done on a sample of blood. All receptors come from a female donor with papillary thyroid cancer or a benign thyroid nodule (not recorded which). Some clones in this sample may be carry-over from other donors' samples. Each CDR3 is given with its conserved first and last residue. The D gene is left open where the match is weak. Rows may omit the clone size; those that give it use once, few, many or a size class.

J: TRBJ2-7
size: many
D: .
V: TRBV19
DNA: TGTGCCAGTAGTACCAGATTAAGTTCGAGCTACGAGCAGTACTTC
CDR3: CASSTRLSSSYEQYF

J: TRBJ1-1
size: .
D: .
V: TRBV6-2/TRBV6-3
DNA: TGTGCCAGCAGTTATCCCAAGTCGGACAAGAACACTGAAGCTTTCTTT
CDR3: CASSYPKSDKNTEAFF

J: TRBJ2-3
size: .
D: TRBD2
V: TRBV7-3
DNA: TGTGCCAGCAGCTTAGGGACTAGCGGGAGGCTGGCAGATACGCAGTATTTT
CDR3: CASSLGTSGRLADTQYF

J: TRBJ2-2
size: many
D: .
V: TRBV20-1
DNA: TGCAGTGCTAGAGACGCGGTAACCGGGGAGCTGTTTTTT
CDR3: CSARDAVTGELFF

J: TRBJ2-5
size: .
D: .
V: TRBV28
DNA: TGTGCCAGCATTTCTCTTCTGGGGGGCGGAGAGACCCAGTACTTC
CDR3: CASISLLGGGETQYF

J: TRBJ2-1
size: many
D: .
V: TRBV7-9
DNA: TGTGCCAGCAGCTTAATAGGAGGGGATCAGGGTGAGCAGTTCTTC
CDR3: CASSLIGGDQGEQFF

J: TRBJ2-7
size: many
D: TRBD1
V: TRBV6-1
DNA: TGTGCCAGCAGCCCAGATCGGACAGGGGGTGGTCTCTTTTGGCAGTACTTC
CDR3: CASSPDRTGGGLFWQYF

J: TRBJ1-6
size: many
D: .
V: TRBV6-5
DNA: TGTGCCAGCAGTTACGTACCAGGGGAACATAATTCACCCCTCCACTTT
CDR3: CASSYVPGEHNSPLHF

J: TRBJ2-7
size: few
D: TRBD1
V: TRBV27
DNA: TGTGCCAGCAAGCCCGCGGACAGGGTAATGGGGGAGCAGTACTTC
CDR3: CASKPADRVMGEQYF

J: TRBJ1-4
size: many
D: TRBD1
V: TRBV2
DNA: TGTGCCAGCAGTTTCGAAGGGGGCCCTAATGAAAAACTGTTTTTT
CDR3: CASSFEGGPNEKLFF

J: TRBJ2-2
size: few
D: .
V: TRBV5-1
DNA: TGCGCCAGCAGCTTTTCAGCGAGCACCGGGGAGCTGTTTTTT
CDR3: CASSFSASTGELFF

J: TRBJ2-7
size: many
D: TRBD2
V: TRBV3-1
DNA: TGTGCCAGCAGCCAATCTGGGGGGAGGGCCTATTACGAGCAGTACTTC
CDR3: CASSQSGGRAYYEQYF

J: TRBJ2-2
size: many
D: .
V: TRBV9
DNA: TGTGCCAGCAGCGTTATCAACACCGGGGAGCTGTTTTTT
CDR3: CASSVINTGELFF

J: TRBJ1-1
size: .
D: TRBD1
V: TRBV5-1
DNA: TGCGCCAGCAGATCAGGGGGATCGAGGAACACTGAAGCTTTCTTT
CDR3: CASRSGGSRNTEAFF

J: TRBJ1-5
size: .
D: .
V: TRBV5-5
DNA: TGTGCCAGCAGCTTGAATTTCGGGGGTGTGGGCAATCATCCCCAGCATTTT
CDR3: CASSLNFGGVGNHPQHF

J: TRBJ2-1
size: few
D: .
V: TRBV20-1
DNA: TGCAGTGCCCTCACTATCGAAGCCTACAATGAGCAGTTCTTC
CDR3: CSALTIEAYNEQFF

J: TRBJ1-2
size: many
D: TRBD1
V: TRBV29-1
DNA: TGCAGCGTTTGGGGACAGGGATCCGAGGGCTACACCTTC
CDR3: CSVWGQGSEGYTF

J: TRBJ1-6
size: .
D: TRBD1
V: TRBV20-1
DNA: TGCAGTGCTAGACCGGGACAGGGGGCGATTCGGGTTGCACCCCTCCACTTT
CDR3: CSARPGQGAIRVAPLHF

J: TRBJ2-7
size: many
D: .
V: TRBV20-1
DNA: TGCAGTGCTGCCGACAGAGTTTACGAGCAGTACTTC
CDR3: CSAADRVYEQYF

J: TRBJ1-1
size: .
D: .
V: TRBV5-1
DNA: TGCGCCAGCAGCCCGACCCCGGAGGGCACTGAAGCTTTCTTT
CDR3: CASSPTPEGTEAFF

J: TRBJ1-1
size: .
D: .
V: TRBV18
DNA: TGTGCCAGCTCACCGACGACAGCGGGGGCTTTCTTT
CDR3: CASSPTTAGAFF

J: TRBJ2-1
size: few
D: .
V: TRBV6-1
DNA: TGTGCCAGCGGCGACAGGTACAATGAGCAGTTCTTC
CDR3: CASGDRYNEQFF

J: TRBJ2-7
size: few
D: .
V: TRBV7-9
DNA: TGTGCCAGCAGCTCTCTCCGGGACACGAACTACGAGCAGTACTTC
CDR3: CASSSLRDTNYEQYF

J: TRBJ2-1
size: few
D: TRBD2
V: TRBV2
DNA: TGTGCCAGCAGGAAGGGACTAGCGAATGAGCAGTTCTTC
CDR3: CASRKGLANEQFF

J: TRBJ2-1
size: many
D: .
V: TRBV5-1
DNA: TGCGCCAGCAGCCCTCTTGGGGGAGAATTGGATGAGCAGTTCTTC
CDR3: CASSPLGGELDEQFF

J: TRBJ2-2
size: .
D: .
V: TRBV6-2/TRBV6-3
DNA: TGTGCCAGCGGGGCTCCGACCCGTTTAGATGAACGGACCGGGGAGCTGTTTTTT
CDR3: CASGAPTRLDERTGELFF

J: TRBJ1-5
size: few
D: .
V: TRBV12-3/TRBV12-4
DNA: TGTGCCAGCGGGTGGTGGAATACAGGAGCTAACAGTCAGCCCCAGCATTTT
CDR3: CASGWWNTGANSQPQHF

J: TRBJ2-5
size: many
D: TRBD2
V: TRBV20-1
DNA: TGCAGTGCTAGAGCTCCGGTAGCGGGGGCGGGGGAGACCCAGTACTTC
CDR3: CSARAPVAGAGETQYF

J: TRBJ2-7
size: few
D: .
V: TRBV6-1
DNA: TGTGCCAGCACGAGTCGCTACGAGCAGTACTTC
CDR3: CASTSRYEQYF

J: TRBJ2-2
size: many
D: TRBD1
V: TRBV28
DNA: TGTGCCAGCAGTTCCTCGGACAGGGGGGTCGGAGGGGAGCTGTTTTTT
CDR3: CASSSSDRGVGGELFF

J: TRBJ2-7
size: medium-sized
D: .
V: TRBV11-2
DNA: TGTGCCAGCAGCTTCGAGGGCAGGGGACAATACGAGCAGTACTTC
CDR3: CASSFEGRGQYEQYF

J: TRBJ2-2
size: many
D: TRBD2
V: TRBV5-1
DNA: TGCGCCAGCAGCTTGAGCGGGGCGAACACCGGGGAGCTGTTTTTT
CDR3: CASSLSGANTGELFF

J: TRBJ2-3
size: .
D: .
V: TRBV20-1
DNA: TGCAGTGCTAGAGGCCCGGGCGAGAGGTATGCAAACACAGGTACGCAGTATTTT
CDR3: CSARGPGERYANTGTQYF

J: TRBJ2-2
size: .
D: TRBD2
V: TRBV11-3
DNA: TGTGCCAGCAGCTTAGGGCTAGCGGTAACCGGGGAGCTGTTTTTT
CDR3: CASSLGLAVTGELFF

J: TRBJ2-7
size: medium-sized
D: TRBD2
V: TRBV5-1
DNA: TGCGCCAGCAAGGGCGGGAGGCCCTCCTACGAGCAGTACTTC
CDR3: CASKGGRPSYEQYF

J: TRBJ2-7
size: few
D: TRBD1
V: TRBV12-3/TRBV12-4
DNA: TGTGCCAGCAGTACAGGGGGCCCTACCAACGAGCAGTACTTC
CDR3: CASSTGGPTNEQYF

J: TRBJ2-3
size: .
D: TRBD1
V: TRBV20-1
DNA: TGCAGTGCCGGGACAGGGGGCACAGATACGCAGTATTTT
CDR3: CSAGTGGTDTQYF

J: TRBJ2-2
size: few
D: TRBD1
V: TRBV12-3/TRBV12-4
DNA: TGTGCCAGCAGGTCGACAGGGCCCGGGGAGCTGTTTTTT
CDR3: CASRSTGPGELFF

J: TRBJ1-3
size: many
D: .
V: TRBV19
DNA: TGTGCCAGTAGTAAGAACTCTGGAAACACCATATATTTT
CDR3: CASSKNSGNTIYF

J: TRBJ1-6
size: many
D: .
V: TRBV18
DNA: TGTGCCAGCTCACCAGACGGTTCACCCCTCCACTTT
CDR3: CASSPDGSPLHF

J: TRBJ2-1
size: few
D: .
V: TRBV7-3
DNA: TGTGCCAGCAGCTTAACCGGGGACTACAATGAGCAGTTCTTC
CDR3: CASSLTGDYNEQFF

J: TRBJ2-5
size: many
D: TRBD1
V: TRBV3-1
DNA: TGTGCCAGCAGCCAAGATGGGACAGGGTTGACCCAGTACTTC
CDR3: CASSQDGTGLTQYF

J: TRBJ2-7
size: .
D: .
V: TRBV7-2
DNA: TGTGCCAGCAGCCATGACAGACGGAACTACGAGCAGTACTTC
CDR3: CASSHDRRNYEQYF

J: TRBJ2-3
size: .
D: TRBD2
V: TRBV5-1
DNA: TGCGCCAGCAGCCCCGTTGATGGCCGGGACTACGACTTT
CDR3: CASSPVDGRDYDF

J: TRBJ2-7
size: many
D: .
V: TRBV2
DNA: TGTGCCAGCAGTGACAGGGCCCCTTACGTGCAGTACTTC
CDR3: CASSDRAPYVQYF

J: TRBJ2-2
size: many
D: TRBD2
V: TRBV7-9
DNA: TGTGCCAGCAGCCCCCAAGATCGCGGGAGGGCCCCCGGGGAGCTGTTTTTT
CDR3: CASSPQDRGRAPGELFF

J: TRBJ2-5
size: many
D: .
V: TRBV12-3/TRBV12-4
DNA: TGTGCCAGCAGTCCGAACCTCCTGGGAGAGACCCAGTACTTC
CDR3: CASSPNLLGETQYF

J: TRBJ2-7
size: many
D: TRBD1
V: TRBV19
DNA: TGTGCCAGTAGGCGATCAGCCGGGACAGGGGAATCCTACGAGCAGTACTTC
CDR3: CASRRSAGTGESYEQYF

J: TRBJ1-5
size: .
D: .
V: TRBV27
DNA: TGTGCCAGCAGTTTATCGCGGGGAGTTAAGGGCAATCAGCCCCAGCATTTT
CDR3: CASSLSRGVKGNQPQHF

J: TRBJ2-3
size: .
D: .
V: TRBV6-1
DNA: TGTGCCAGCAGTGAAGCTAGCGGTAGCACAGATACGCAGTATTTT
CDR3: CASSEASGSTDTQYF

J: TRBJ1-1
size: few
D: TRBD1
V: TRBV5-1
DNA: TGCGCCAGCAGCCATAATGGACAGGGGAGTGGTACTGAAGCATTCTTT
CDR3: CASSHNGQGSGTEAFF

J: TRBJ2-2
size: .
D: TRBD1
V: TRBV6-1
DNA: TGTGCCAGCAGTTCGGACAGGGTACGCCGGGAGCTGTTTTTT
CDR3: CASSSDRVRRELFF

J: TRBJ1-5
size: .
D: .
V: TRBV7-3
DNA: TGTGCCAGCAACCGCCCTGGGGCCAGGGTTCAGCCCCAGCATTTT
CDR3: CASNRPGARVQPQHF

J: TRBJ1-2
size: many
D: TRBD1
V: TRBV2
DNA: TGTGCCAGCAGTGAGTCCGGACAGGGGGCTGGGTACACCTTC
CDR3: CASSESGQGAGYTF